This T cell receptor (beta chain) was captured in a study of neurological immune-mediated disorders. This clonotype came up many times. Its antigen is not identified. The cDNA came from 5'RACE with 10-nucleotide random UMIs. TCRdb re-called the 5' RACE reads through MiXCR, storing one row per CDR3 protein. The sample yields tens of thousands of distinct CDR3 sequences, around 4% seen once. Findings of the study overall: Expanded clones shared no identical CDR3 amino acid sequences across subjects, which suggested private TCR-beta repertoires in all groups. Patients with HTLV-1-associated myelopathy showed the most TCR clonal expansion. Those with multiple sclerosis showed the least, falling below healthy controls.

Looked up from germline, CDR1 is SGHRS and CDR2 is YFSETQ. Deletions cut 0 bases from V and 7 bases from J, with 13 bases between. This CDR3 region has 15 residues. The starting material, 2 million PBMCs stored at -80 C, gave rise to the unsorted libraries. Sequenced material: PBMCs. V and J are TRBV5-1 and TRBJ1-4; D perhaps matches TRBD1 (6 bases). The TCR comes from a man in his sixties with multiple sclerosis. The CDR3 region is CASSLASGAGEKLFF. In DNA, the CDR3 is TGCGCCAGCAGCTTGGCCTCGGGGGCCGGTGAAAAACTGTTTTTT.